Below are 6 T cell receptor beta chains sequenced from a single sample in a study of cytomegalovirus exposure and HLA in healthy donors. Primers included in the PCR were 60 Vbeta and 13 Jbeta primers. Only in-frame clones appear in the TCRdb table, and some are missing; sequencing was by immunoSEQ multiplex PCR. This listing includes tens of thousands of clones. Sequenced input: PBMCs. These receptors were obtained from a man in his late teens or twenties in good health and CMV-seropositive.

V is TRBV28 and J is TRBJ1-2, with D tentatively TRBD1 (6 bases). The length of the CDR3 is 14 residues. In germline, CDR1 is MDHEN, CDR2 SYDVKM. With 5 bases removed from V and 2 bases from J, the gap between germline ends came to 12 bases. The CDR3 DNA reads as TGTGCCAGCAGTGAAGGGGGTTCGAACTATGGCTACACCTTC. This sequence encodes CASSEGGSNYGYTF.

The V gene is TRBV7-6, the J gene TRBJ2-1; possible D gene TRBD2, 5 bases. Germline lookup yields CDR1 SGHVS and CDR2 FNYEAQ. The V end lost 4 bases, the J end lost 4 bases, and 5 bases lay between the germline ends. The CDR3 extends over 12 amino acids. In DNA form, the CDR3 reads TGTGCCAGCAGCTCGGGGTACAATGAGCAGTTCTTC. Translating gives CASSSGYNEQFF.

The genes are TRBV6-1 and TRBJ1-5, with TRBD1 as a possible D gene (6 bases). This CDR3 region has 15 residues. V lost 5 bases and J lost 0, with 11 bases in between. CDR1 is MNHNS and CDR2 is SASEGT in the germline V gene. The chain's CDR3 is CASSIQGGSNQPQHF. The CDR3 bases are TGTGCCAGCAGTATCCAAGGGGGTAGCAATCAGCCCCAGCATTTT.

The chain is built from TRBV6-4 and TRBJ1-1; TRBD1 is a possible D gene (5 bases). The CDR3 runs to 15 residues. The germline CDR1 and CDR2 sequences are MRHNA and SNTAGT. Trimming shortened V by 0 bases and J by 4 bases, and 12 bases separated the two germline ends. The chain's CDR3 is CASSDSEGPGTEAFF. The CDR3 nucleotides read TGTGCCAGCAGTGACTCGGAGGGGCCGGGCACTGAAGCTTTCTTT.

The chain carries TRBV7-8 and TRBJ1-5; 11 bases line up with TRBD1. Germline V gene sequence: CDR1 SGHVS, CDR2 FQNEAQ. The CDR3 length is 15 residues. V dropped 5 bases and J dropped 6; count of bases not matched to a gene: 6. The CDR3 reads CASSVGQGASQPQHF. The CDR3 DNA reads as TGTGCCAGCAGCGTCGGACAGGGGGCAAGTCAGCCCCAGCATTTT.

The chain recombines TRBV6-1 with TRBJ1-2; 10 bases line up with TRBD1. The CDR3 consists of 14 residues. The germline V gene has CDR1 MNHNS and CDR2 SASEGT. The ends lost 4 bases at V and 6 bases at J; junction bases unmatched: 5. The CDR3 here is CASSAQGQGNGYTF. CDR3 coding DNA: TGTGCCAGCAGTGCCCAGGGACAGGGGAATGGCTACACCTTC.